This T cell receptor beta chain came from a study of blood T cell repertoires in COVID-19. Whole-study context: Sites across the United States, Italy and Spain contributed samples from acute and convalescent COVID-19. Sample material is recorded as cDNA or gDNA derived from T cells, B-cell-depleted T cells, or PBMCs.

From germline, CDR1 is SGHTA and CDR2 FQGNSA. The CDR3 runs 14 residues. V was shortened by 5 bases and J by 4 bases, with 15 bases between the two germline ends. Per the original methods: It was from reference gene primer amplification that nucleated cell counts were estimated. Assay: immunoSEQ multiplex PCR; the TCRdb copy retains only in-frame clones and omits some. D and trimming were read from the DNA, whereas the V and J calls and clone size are those reported in that table. The repertoire holds under 200,000 clones, with more than 75% as singletons. Enrollment of patients from Seattle took place during active infection, with longitudinal follow-up.

The V gene is TRBV7-2, the J gene TRBJ2-7; tentative D call: TRBD2 (5 bases). The TCR sequence derives from a man in his 60s with COVID-19, enrolled during active disease. Sequencing was performed on peripheral blood. DNA for the CDR3: TGTGCCAGCAGCGGGCCACCTGGAGGTTACGAGCAGTACTTC. Protein product: CASSGPPGGYEQYF.